This T cell receptor (beta chain) was sequenced in a study of blood T cell repertoires in COVID-19. Background on the study: Samples came from the United States, Italy and Spain, spanning acute and convalescent COVID-19. PBMCs, B-cell-depleted T cells, or T cells were the source of the cDNA or gDNA that made up the material.

Authors' processing steps: How many nucleated cells were present was estimated from reference gene primer amplification. Profiling relied on immunoSEQ multiplex PCR, and the TCRdb table lists in-frame clones only, not all of them. V, J and clone size are taken as reported in that table, and D and trimming were inferred from the DNA itself. The sample holds under 200,000 clones, about four fifths seen once. The CDR3 consists of 15 residues. V trimming: 4 bases; J trimming: 0 bases; junction bases outside the gene matches: 0. Germline loops: CDR1 KGHSH, CDR2 LQKENI. The rearrangement uses TRBV18 and TRBJ2-1; 10 bases line up with TRBD1. This receptor was obtained from a woman in her 70s who had recovered from COVID-19. The sequenced material came from peripheral blood. For the CDR3, the DNA is TGTGCCAGCTCACGGGACAGGGGCTCCTACAATGAGCAGTTCTTC. Translation: CASSRDRGSYNEQFF.